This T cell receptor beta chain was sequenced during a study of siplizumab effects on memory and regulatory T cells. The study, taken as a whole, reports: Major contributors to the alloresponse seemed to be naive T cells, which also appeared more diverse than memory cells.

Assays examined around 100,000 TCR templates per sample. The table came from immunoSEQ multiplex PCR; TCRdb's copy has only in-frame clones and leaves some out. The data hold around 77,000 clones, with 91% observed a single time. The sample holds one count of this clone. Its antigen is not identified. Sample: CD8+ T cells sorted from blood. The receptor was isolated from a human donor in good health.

The CDR3 nucleotides read TGTGCCAGCAGCTTGGCGGGGGTCAATCAGCCCCAGCATTTT. Protein product: CASSLAGVNQPQHF. The chain is built from TRBV5-4 and TRBJ1-5; possibly TRBD1 for D (5 bases). V lost 0 bases and J lost 3, with 7 bases in between. The CDR3 totals 14 residues. Germline V gene sequence: CDR1 SGHNT, CDR2 YYREEE (reference sequence).